This T cell receptor beta chain was recorded in a study of liver allograft versus peripheral blood T cells. At the level of the study: Peripheral blood of the recipients supplied T cell receptor repertoires that were compared with those in transplanted livers.

TCRdb re-analysed the reads in MiXCR, keeping a single row per CDR3 protein. The sample contains a few thousand distinct CDR3 sequences, less than 20% of which appear only once. General study points: Liver allograft T cell receptor repertoires were reported to differ from peripheral blood repertoires.

This clonotype is labeled as medium-sized. The antigen is unknown. This CDR3 region has 12 residues. Germline-derived CDR1 and CDR2 are LNHDA and SQIVND (reference sequence). Trimming stripped 6 bases from V and 5 bases from J, with 10 bases between. J is TRBJ1-1 and V is TRBV19; no firm D call. The source of this sequence is a human patient who had a liver transplant. Some T cells may originate from the graft donor. CDR3: CASRTGGTEAFF. The CDR3 nucleotides are TGTGCCAGTAGGACCGGCGGAACTGAAGCTTTCTTT.